The present TCR beta chain was sequenced within a study of blood T cell repertoires in COVID-19. Authors' methods: Using reference gene primer amplification, nucleated cell counts were estimated. The repertoire was sequenced with immunoSEQ multiplex PCR; TCRdb's copy has only in-frame clones and lacks some. V, J and clone size are taken as reported in that table, and D and trimming were inferred from the DNA itself. The sample holds around 150,000 clones, approximately 87% seen once. The specimen sequenced was peripheral blood. The TCR was taken from a man aged 45-65 years with active COVID-19.

CDR3 DNA: TGTGCCAGCAGCTTAGCTCGCGCCAATGTGATAGCGGGGGGAAAATACGAGCAGTACTTC. This codes for CASSLARANVIAGGKYEQYF. The chain has TRBV7-2 and TRBJ2-7, with 10 bases that match TRBD2. The CDR3 totals 20 residues. CDR1 SGHTA and CDR2 FQGNSA come from the germline V gene. V shed 0 bases and J 4 bases; nucleotides not matched to a gene: 18.